Listed here is a single TCR beta chain. Its specificity is not known. The record originates from a study of T cell responses to AZD1222 COVID-19 vaccine. Germline loops: CDR1 ENHRY, CDR2 SYGVKD. The length of the CDR3 is 15 residues. The V segment lost 8 bases and the J segment 0 bases; nucleotides outside the gene matches: 6. Study-level findings and limits: Most donors were white British and more were female, and clonal diversity was possibly underestimated. Epitopes outside B.1.351 and B.1.1.7 mutated regions reportedly drew nearly half of spike TCRs.

Measured with immunoSEQ multiplex PCR; TCRdb has only the in-frame clones, and not every one. Here the sample spans about 110,000 clones, 87% being singletons. The chain recombines TRBV10-3 with TRBJ2-3; 9 bases agree with TRBD2. The specimen comprised peripheral blood, sampled on day 0 of AZD1222 vaccination. The clonotype was recovered from an adult in good health. The chain's CDR3 is CAIRLAGGSTDTQYF. CDR3 bases: TGTGCCATCCGACTCGCGGGGGGGAGCACAGATACGCAGTATTTT.